This T cell receptor (beta chain) was sequenced in a study of cytomegalovirus exposure and HLA in healthy donors. Findings and limits, study-wide: As confirmed in vitro, a few CMV-associated chains were specific for CMV antigens. Presence/absence analyses took donor sequencing depth as roughly uniform.

Use of 60 Vbeta and 13 Jbeta primers characterized the PCR. Data came from immunoSEQ multiplex PCR; TCRdb stores just in-frame clones and leaves some out. Found here are 130,000 or so clones, roughly 75% of them singletons; the top ten hold 5% to 6%. There were likely unrecorded immune exposures, though donors were nominally healthy when sampled. Remarks on this clone: Its specificity is not known.

V was pared by 0 bases and J by 2 bases, with 11 bases between. From germline, CDR1 is SGHKS and CDR2 YYEKEE (reference sequence). This CDR3 has 15 residues. This receptor was identified in a young man in good health and CMV-seronegative. This chain links TRBV5-5 with TRBJ1-1; D is undetermined. Input material: PBMCs. Here the CDR3 DNA reads TGTGCCAGCAGCTTGGCCCCCGACATTAACACTGAAGCTTTCTTT. It is translated as CASSLAPDINTEAFF.